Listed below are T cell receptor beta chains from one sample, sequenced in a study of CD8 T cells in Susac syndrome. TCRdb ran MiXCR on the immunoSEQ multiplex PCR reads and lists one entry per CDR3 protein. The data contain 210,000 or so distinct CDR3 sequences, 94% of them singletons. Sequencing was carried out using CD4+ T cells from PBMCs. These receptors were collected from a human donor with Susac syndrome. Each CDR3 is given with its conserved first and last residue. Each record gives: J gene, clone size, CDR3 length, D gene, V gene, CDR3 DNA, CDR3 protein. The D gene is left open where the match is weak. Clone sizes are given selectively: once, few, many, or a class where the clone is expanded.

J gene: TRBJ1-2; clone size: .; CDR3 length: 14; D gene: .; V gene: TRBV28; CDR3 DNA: TGTGCCAGCAGTGTACCCCAGGGGCGTGACGGCTACACCTTC; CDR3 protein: CASSVPQGRDGYTF
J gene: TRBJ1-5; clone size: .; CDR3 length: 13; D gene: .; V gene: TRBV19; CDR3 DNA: TGTGCCAGTAGTATCAAACTTAAGCAGCCCCAGCATTTT; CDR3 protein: CASSIKLKQPQHF
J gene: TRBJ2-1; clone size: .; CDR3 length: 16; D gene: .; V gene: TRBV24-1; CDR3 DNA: TGTGCCACCAGTGATTCCACAGGGGGGGTAACGAATGAGCAGTTCTTC; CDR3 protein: CATSDSTGGVTNEQFF
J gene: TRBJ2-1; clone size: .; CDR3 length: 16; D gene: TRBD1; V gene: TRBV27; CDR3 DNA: TGTGCCAGCTCCCGGGGCCGGGACAGGAGATACAATGAGCAGTTCTTC; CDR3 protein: CASSRGRDRRYNEQFF
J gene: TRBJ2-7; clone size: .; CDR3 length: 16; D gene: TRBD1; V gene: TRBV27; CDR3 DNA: TGTGCCAGCAGTTTAAAACAGGGACAGGCATCCTACGAGCAGTACTTC; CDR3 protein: CASSLKQGQASYEQYF
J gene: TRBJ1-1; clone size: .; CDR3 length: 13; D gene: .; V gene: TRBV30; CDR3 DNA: TGTGCCTGGAGTGTACTCCCGGGCACTGAAGCTTTCTTT; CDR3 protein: CAWSVLPGTEAFF
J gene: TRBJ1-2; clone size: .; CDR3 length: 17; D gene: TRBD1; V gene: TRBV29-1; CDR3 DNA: TGCAGCGTTGAATCTTGGGCGGACAGGGAAGGGGTAAGCGGCTACACCTTC; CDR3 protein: CSVESWADREGVSGYTF
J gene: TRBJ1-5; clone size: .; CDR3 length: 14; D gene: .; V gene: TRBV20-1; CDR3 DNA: TGCAGTGCTAGAGATCAATTAGGGGACCAGCCCCAGCATTTT; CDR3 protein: CSARDQLGDQPQHF
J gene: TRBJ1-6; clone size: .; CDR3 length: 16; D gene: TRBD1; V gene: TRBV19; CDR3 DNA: TGTGCCAGTAGTACACCGCAACAGGGGTTTTATTCACCCCTCCACTTT; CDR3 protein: CASSTPQQGFYSPLHF
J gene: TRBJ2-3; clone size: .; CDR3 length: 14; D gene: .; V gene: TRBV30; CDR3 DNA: TGTGCCTGGAGTCTAACCCGTAATACAGATACGCAGTATTTT; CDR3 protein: CAWSLTRNTDTQYF
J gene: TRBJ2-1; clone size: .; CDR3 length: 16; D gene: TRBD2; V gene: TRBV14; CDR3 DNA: TGTGCCAGCAGCCCCCCTCTAGCGGGGTCCTACAATGAGCAGTTCTTC; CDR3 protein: CASSPPLAGSYNEQFF
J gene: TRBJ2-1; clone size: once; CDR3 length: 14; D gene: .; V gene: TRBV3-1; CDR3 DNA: TGTGCCAGCAGCCTCCCCCGGACGTCCAATGAGCAGTTCTTC; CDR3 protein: CASSLPRTSNEQFF
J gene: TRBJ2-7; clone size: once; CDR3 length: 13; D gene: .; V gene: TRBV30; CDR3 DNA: TGTGCCTGGAGTGTACGATCAGCCTACGAGCAGTACTTC; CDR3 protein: CAWSVRSAYEQYF
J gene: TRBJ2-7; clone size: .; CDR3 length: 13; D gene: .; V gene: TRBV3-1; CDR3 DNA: TGTGCCAGCAGCCAAGATCCGGCAGGCAAGCAGTACTTC; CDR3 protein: CASSQDPAGKQYF
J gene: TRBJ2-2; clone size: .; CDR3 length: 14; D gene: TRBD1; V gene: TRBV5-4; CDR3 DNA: TGTGCCACCCTACTCGACAGGGACACCGGGGAGCTGTTTTTT; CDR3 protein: CATLLDRDTGELFF
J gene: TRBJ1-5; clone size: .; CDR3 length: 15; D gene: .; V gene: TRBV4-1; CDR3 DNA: TGCGCCAGCAGCCAAGATCTGGTTAGCAATCAGCCCCAGCATTTT; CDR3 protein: CASSQDLVSNQPQHF
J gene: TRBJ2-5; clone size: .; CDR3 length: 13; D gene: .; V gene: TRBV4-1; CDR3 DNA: TGCGCCAGCAGCCCAACAGAGGGGGAGACCCAGTACTTC; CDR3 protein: CASSPTEGETQYF
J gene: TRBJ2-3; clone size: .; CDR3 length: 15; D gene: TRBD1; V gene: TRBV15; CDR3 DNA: TGTGCCACCAGCAGGGTAACAGGGGGAGCAGATACGCAGTATTTT; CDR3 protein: CATSRVTGGADTQYF
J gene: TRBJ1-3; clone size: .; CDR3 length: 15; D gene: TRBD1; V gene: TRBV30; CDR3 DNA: TGTGCCTACGGGACAGGCTTCAGCTCTGGAAACACCATATATTTT; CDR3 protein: CAYGTGFSSGNTIYF
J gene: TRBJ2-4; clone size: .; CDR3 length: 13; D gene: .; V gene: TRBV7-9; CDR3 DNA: TGTGCCAGCAGCTTAGGAGGGATAGACATTCAGTACTTC; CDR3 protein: CASSLGGIDIQYF
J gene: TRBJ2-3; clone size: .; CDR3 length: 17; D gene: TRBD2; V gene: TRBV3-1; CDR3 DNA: TGTGCCAGCAGCCAAGATCAAGCGCGGGGGAGCACAGATACGCAGTATTTT; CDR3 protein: CASSQDQARGSTDTQYF
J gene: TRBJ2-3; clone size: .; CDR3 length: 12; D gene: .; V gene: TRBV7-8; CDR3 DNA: TGTGCCAGCAGCCCCGACACAGATACGCAGTATTTT; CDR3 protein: CASSPDTDTQYF
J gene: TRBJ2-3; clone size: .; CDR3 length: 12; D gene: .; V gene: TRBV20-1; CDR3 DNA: TGCAGTGAGGGTCCTTCGTCAGATACGCAGTATTTT; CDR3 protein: CSEGPSSDTQYF
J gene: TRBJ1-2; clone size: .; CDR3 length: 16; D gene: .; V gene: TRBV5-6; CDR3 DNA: TGTGCCAGCAGCTTGGCTCTGGGAAGAATGCTGTATGGCTACACCTTC; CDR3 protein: CASSLALGRMLYGYTF
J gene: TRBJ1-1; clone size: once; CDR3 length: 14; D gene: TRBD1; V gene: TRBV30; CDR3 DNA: TGTGCCCAGACAGGGAGGGGCAGGAACACTGAAGCTTTCTTT; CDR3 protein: CAQTGRGRNTEAFF
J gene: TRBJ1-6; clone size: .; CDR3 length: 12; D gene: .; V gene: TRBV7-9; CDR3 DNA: TGTGCCAGCAGCTTCCCTAATTCACCCCTCCACTTT; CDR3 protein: CASSFPNSPLHF
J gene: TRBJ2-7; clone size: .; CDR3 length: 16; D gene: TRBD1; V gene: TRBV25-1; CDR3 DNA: TGTGCCAGCAGTATCCGGGACAGGGGTGGGCAGAACGAGCAGTACTTC; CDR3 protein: CASSIRDRGGQNEQYF
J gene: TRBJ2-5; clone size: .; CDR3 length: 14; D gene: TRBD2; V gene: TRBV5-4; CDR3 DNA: TGTGCCAGCAGCCCCGGGGAGGGGCCAGAGACCCAGTACTTC; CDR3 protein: CASSPGEGPETQYF
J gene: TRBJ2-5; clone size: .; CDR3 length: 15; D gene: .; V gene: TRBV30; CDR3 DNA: TGTGCCTGGAGTACAGGGAGTAGAGTCCAAGAGACCCAGTACTTC; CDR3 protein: CAWSTGSRVQETQYF
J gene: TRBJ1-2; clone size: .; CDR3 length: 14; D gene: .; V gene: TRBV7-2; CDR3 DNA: TGTGCCAGCAGCTTAGCGCAGGGATTCTATGGCTACACCTTC; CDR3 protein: CASSLAQGFYGYTF
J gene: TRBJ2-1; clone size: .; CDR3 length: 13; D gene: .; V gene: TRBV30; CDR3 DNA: TGTGCCTGGAGTGTTAAATCCTACAATGAGCAGTTCTTC; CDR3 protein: CAWSVKSYNEQFF
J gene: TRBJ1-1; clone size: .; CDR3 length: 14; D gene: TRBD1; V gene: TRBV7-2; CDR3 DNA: TGTGCCAGCAGCACCGGACAGGGTAGCACTGAAGCTTTCTTT; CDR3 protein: CASSTGQGSTEAFF
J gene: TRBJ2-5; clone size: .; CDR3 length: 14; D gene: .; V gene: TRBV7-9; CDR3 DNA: TGTGCCAGCAGCTCCGTTGGGACTTCAGAGACCCAGTACTTC; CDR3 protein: CASSSVGTSETQYF
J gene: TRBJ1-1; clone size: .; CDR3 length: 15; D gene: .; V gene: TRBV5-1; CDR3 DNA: TGCGCCAGCAGCCAACAGGCCCGGGGGGACACTGAAGCTTTCTTT; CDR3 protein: CASSQQARGDTEAFF
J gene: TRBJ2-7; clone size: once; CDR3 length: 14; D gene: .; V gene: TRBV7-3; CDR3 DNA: TGTGCCAGCAGCACGGCCGGGGCCTCCTACGAGCAGTACTTC; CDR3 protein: CASSTAGASYEQYF
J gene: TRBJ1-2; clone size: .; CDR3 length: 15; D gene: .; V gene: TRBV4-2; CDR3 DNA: TGTGCCAGCAGCCAAGACAGAGGGGCTAACTATGGCTACACCTTC; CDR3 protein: CASSQDRGANYGYTF
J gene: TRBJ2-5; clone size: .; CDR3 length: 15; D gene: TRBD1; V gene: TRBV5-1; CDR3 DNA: TGCGCCAGCAGCTCATCCGGGACAGAGCAAGAGACCCAGTACTTC; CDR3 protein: CASSSSGTEQETQYF
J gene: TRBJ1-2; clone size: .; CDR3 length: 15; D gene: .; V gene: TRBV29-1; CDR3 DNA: TGCAGCGTTAAGGGTGGGGGGCGCTTCGGCTATGGCTACACCTTC; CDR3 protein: CSVKGGGRFGYGYTF
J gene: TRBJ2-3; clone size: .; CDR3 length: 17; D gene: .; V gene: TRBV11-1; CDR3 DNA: TGTGCCAGCAGCCCGAGGGGTATGCCCTACCTCACAGATACGCAGTATTTT; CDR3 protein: CASSPRGMPYLTDTQYF
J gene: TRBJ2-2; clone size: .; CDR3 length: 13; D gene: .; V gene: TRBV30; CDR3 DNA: TGTGCCTGGAGTGTACTTAACACCGGGGAGCTGTTTTTT; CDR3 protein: CAWSVLNTGELFF